This T cell receptor (beta chain) was identified during a study of cytomegalovirus exposure and HLA in healthy donors. Study-wide background: In an earlier analysis, 90 million to 120 million unique TCR beta sequences were found from about 190 million T cells.

V was clipped by 4 bases and J by 1 base; unmatched bases: 5. Germline V gives CDR1 SGHTS, CDR2 YDEGEE. The CDR3 spans 15 residues. Findings and caveats of the study: A prior analysis recorded that most TCR beta V segments were productive about 87% or about 30% of the time. What a later analysis showed was that several of the most significant clusters appeared linked to common viral pathogens.

Primers for the PCR totalled 60 Vbeta and 13 Jbeta. Per the original methods: Roughly 83 million unique TCR beta chains, around 11 million of them shared, were counted by a later analysis. The table came from immunoSEQ multiplex PCR; TCRdb's copy has only in-frame clones and leaves some out. The D gene and trimming were derived from the DNA, and the V and J assignments and clone size from that table. The sample lists more than 85,000 clones, around 15% occurring once. A word on this clone: Its antigen is not known.

Material: PBMCs. This clonotype was obtained from a female donor in good health and CMV-seronegative. V gene TRBV5-8 combines with J gene TRBJ2-7; 10 bases are shared with TRBD1. CDR3 DNA: TGTGCCAGCAGCCATGGGACAGGGGCTTCCTACGAGCAGTACTTC. Protein sequence: CASSHGTGASYEQYF. The full variable domain, with the rest looked up from reference TRBV5-8 and TRBJ2-7, is EAGVTQSPTHLIKTRGQQATLRCSPISGHTSVYWYQQALGLGLQFLLWYDEGEERNRGNFPPRFSGRQFPNYSSELNVNALELEDSALYLCASSHGTGASYEQYFGPGTRLTVT.